Below, 21 T cell receptor beta chains from the same sample are listed, as sequenced in a study of T cells in Graves' hyperthyroidism and ophthalmopathy. What was amplified from RNA transcripts were TCR beta CDR3 regions. An initial round of RT-PCR targeting the TCR CDR3 relied on the HTBI primer set. TCRdb processed the multiplex PCR reads anew with MiXCR; each CDR3 protein has one entry. Seen here are 400,000 or so distinct CDR3 sequences, about 14% observed once, and the top ten hold around 27%. The source material was blood. These TCRs come from a man aged 50 to 59 with Graves' ophthalmopathy.

This clonotype was seen only a few times. The rearrangement links TRBV27 to TRBJ2-3; TRBD2 might be the D (5 bases). The V gene lost 11 bases and the J gene lost 3 bases, with 18 bases spanning the gap. The CDR3 totals 14 residues. The V gene's germline CDR1 is MNHEY and CDR2 SMNVEV (reference sequence). The CDR3 is CAAQARAYTDTQYF. The CDR3 nucleotides read TGTGCCGCCCAAGCGAGGGCTTATACAGATACGCAGTATTTT.

This clonotype was recorded many times. V gene TRBV13 combines with J gene TRBJ2-2, with TRBD1 matching 12 bases. This CDR3 region has 16 residues. V lost 6 bases to trimming and J lost 5 bases; unmatched junction nucleotides: 7. Per the germline V gene, CDR1 is PRHDT and CDR2 is FYEKMQ (reference sequence). The CDR3 DNA follows: TGTGCCAGCAGGCTGGGGACAGGGGGCAATACCGGGGAGCTGTTTTTT. As protein: CASRLGTGGNTGELFF.

This clonotype was detected ten times or more. The V call is TRBV20-1, the J call TRBJ1-2; TRBD1 aligns across 9 bases. The germline V gene has CDR1 DFQATT and CDR2 SNEGSKA (reference sequence). The V segment lost 6 bases and the J segment 5 bases; nucleotides outside the gene matches: 13. This CDR3 comprises 15 residues. The chain's CDR3 is CSATAPKTGGYGYTF. CDR3 nucleotide sequence: TGCAGTGCCACAGCCCCCAAGACAGGGGGATATGGCTACACCTTC.

In its sample, this clonotype was seen many times. The chain joins TRBV28 to TRBJ2-7, with TRBD2 matching 8 bases. The junction had 8 bases not matched to a gene; V was cut back by 1 base and J by 6 bases. This CDR3 is 15 amino acids long. From germline, CDR1 is MDHEN and CDR2 SYDVKM. CDR3: CASSLSGRAFGEQYF. The CDR3 nucleotides are TGTGCCAGCAGTTTATCCGGGAGGGCCTTCGGCGAGCAGTACTTC.

The chain joins TRBV27 to TRBJ2-1, with a weak D call TRBD2 (6 bases). Trimming removed 3 bases from V and 6 bases from J, with 15 bases in between. Germline CDR1 reads MNHEY; CDR2 reads SMNVEV (reference sequence). The CDR3 length is 15 residues. The CDR3 reads CASSFSGEKGNEQFF. The CDR3 DNA follows: TGTGCCAGCAGTTTTTCGGGAGAAAAGGGCAATGAGCAGTTCTTC.

V is TRBV18 and J is TRBJ1-1; maybe TRBD1 (5 bases). Trimming stripped 0 bases from V and 5 bases from J, with 13 bases between. Germline V gene data show CDR1 as KGHSH and CDR2 as LQKENI. The CDR3 contains 15 residues. CDR3 residues: CASSPPTGERTEAFF. The CDR3 DNA follows: TGTGCCAGCTCACCACCGACGGGGGAACGGACTGAAGCTTTCTTT.

This clonotype was observed at least ten times. The chain uses TRBV20-1 and TRBJ2-1; TRBD2 matches at 11 bases. The V segment lost 6 bases and the J segment 4 bases; nucleotides outside the gene matches: 5. Germline lookup yields CDR1 DFQATT and CDR2 SNEGSKA (reference sequence). The CDR3 is 14 amino acids. The DNA of the CDR3 is TGCAGTGCACCTCGACTAGCGGGGTACAATGAGCAGTTCTTC. This sequence encodes CSAPRLAGYNEQFF.

The CDR3 region is CASSQSRVPSADTQYF. The CDR3 DNA reads TGTGCCAGCAGCCAGAGCCGGGTCCCCTCCGCAGATACGCAGTATTTT. The gene calls are TRBV13 and TRBJ2-3; D remains ambiguous. Between the trimmed V and J ends, which lost 5 bases and 4 bases, there was a span of 19 bases. In germline, CDR1 is PRHDT, CDR2 FYEKMQ (reference sequence). This CDR3 contains 16 residues.

This clonotype was counted ten times or more. J is TRBJ1-1 and V is TRBV7-2; a possible D gene is TRBD1 (6 bases). V was pared by 2 bases and J by 0 bases, with 10 bases between. Germline V gene lookup returns CDR1 SGHTA and CDR2 FQGNSA. The CDR3 contains 15 residues. The CDR3 DNA follows: TGTGCCAGCAGCTTACTGGGGGGCATGAACACTGAAGCTTTCTTT. Residues: CASSLLGGMNTEAFF.

This clonotype was counted only a few times. The chain combines TRBV19 with TRBJ1-2; the match to TRBD1 covers 10 bases. From germline, CDR1 is LNHDA and CDR2 SQIVND (reference sequence). This CDR3 contains 15 residues. The ends lost 0 bases at V and 6 bases at J; junction bases unmatched: 4. The CDR3 DNA is TGTGCCAGTAGTATAGATACGACAGGGGGCGATGGCTACACCTTC. Protein: CASSIDTTGGDGYTF.

In this sample, this clonotype turned up many times. The chain combines TRBV29-1 with TRBJ2-3; D gene uncertain. Trimming left V 3 bases short and J 1 base short, with 5 bases between. The CDR3 sequence is 12 residues long. Germline CDR1 and CDR2: SQVTM and ANQGSEA. This CDR3 reads CSVDQGTDTQYF. The DNA for the CDR3 is TGCAGCGTTGACCAGGGCACAGATACGCAGTATTTT.

At least ten counts were recorded for this clonotype. The chain joins TRBV27 to TRBJ1-2; D is perhaps TRBD1 (5 bases). The CDR3 has 13 amino acids. The germline V and J ends were trimmed by 0 bases and 8 bases, with 10 bases remaining between them. CDR1 is MNHEY, CDR2 SMNVEV, per germline (reference sequence). The CDR3 DNA is TGTGCCAGCAGTTTATCGAGGAGGGACGGCTACACCTTC. Translating gives CASSLSRRDGYTF.

This sequence joins TRBV7-9 and TRBJ2-3; the match to TRBD2 covers 8 bases. This CDR3 has 16 amino acids. V gave up 3 bases and J gave up 2 bases; unmatched junction bases: 7. Germline values: CDR1 SEHNR, CDR2 FQNEAQ (reference sequence). CDR3 DNA: TGTGCCAGCAGCTTTCATGTTAGCGGGGTCACAGATACGCAGTATTTT. Translated: CASSFHVSGVTDTQYF.

This clonotype was observed many times. J is TRBJ2-3 and V is TRBV7-8, with D perhaps matching TRBD2 (5 bases). The V gene lost 2 bases and the J gene lost 5 bases, with 11 bases spanning the gap. The CDR3 totals 14 residues. Germline V CDR1 and CDR2: SGHVS, FQNEAQ. CDR3 protein: CASSLRERVDTQYF. The CDR3 bases are TGTGCCAGCAGCTTACGCGAGAGGGTAGATACGCAGTATTTT.

This clonotype was seen repeatedly, ten times or more. V and J are TRBV18 and TRBJ1-2; 7 bases agree with TRBD1. CDR1 is KGHSH and CDR2 is LQKENI in the germline V gene. V lost 3 bases, J lost 4 bases, and 8 bases stayed unmatched. The CDR3 spans 15 residues. CDR3 sequence (DNA): TGTGCCAGCTCACCCCAGAACAGGGGTGGCTATGGCTACACCTTC. This encodes CASSPQNRGGYGYTF.

This clonotype was recorded at least ten times. V usage is TRBV3-1 and J usage is TRBJ2-7; D call uncertain. V was cut by 3 bases and J by 6 bases, with 9 bases left in between. This CDR3 comprises 12 residues. Per germline, CDR1 LGHDT and CDR2 YNNKEL (reference sequence). The CDR3 reads CASSHLNSEQYF. In DNA, the CDR3 is TGTGCCAGCAGCCACCTTAACAGCGAGCAGTACTTC.

The rearrangement joins TRBV6-4 to TRBJ2-5; the match to TRBD1 covers 7 bases. Unmatched junction bases numbered 11, after V lost 8 bases and J lost 2 bases. The CDR3 has 15 amino acids. Germline V gene lookup returns CDR1 MRHNA and CDR2 SNTAGT. Written as DNA, the CDR3 is TGTGCCAGCTTGAGAGGGGGCGGAATTCAAGAGACCCAGTACTTC. Residues: CASLRGGGIQETQYF.

This clonotype was seen many times. This rearrangement joins TRBV11-3 to TRBJ2-3; 16 positions match TRBD2. V shed 4 bases and J 4 bases; nucleotides not matched to a gene: 2. CDR3 length: 16 residues. Germline V gives CDR1 SGHNT, CDR2 YENEEA. The CDR3 DNA follows: TGTGCCAGCAGCTCTGGGACTAGCGGGAGGGCAGATACGCAGTATTTT. Translated, it gives CASSSGTSGRADTQYF.

This clonotype was found many times. The chain combines TRBV14 with TRBJ1-5; D is ambiguous. Germline V gene data show CDR1 as SGHDN and CDR2 as FVKESK. Trimming took 3 bases from V and 4 from J, leaving 7 bases between them. The CDR3 spans 13 residues. The CDR3 bases are TGTGCCAGCAGCCAGGCCAGAAATCAGCCCCAGCATTTT. This gives the protein CASSQARNQPQHF.

This clonotype has a handful of counts. A much larger clone is a single base away; this may be a read error. The V gene is TRBV11-2, the J gene TRBJ2-2; perhaps D is TRBD1 or TRBD2 (5 bases each). There are 16 residues in the CDR3. The germline V gene has CDR1 SGHAT and CDR2 FQNNGV. The ends were cut back, 5 bases at V and 3 bases at J, with 16 bases in the middle. DNA for the CDR3: TGTGCCAGCAGCCCCCCCCCGGGGCGAGACACCGGGGAGCTGTTTTTT. Amino acids: CASSPPPGRDTGELFF.

The chain joins TRBV20-1 to TRBJ1-1; 11 positions agree with TRBD1. The CDR3 runs 13 residues. The germline CDR1 and CDR2 sequences are DFQATT and SNEGSKA (reference sequence). Trimming cost V 6 bases and J 9 bases; bases outside gene matches: 9. CDR3 sequence reads: CSASDRDRGKAFF. CDR3 bases: TGCAGTGCCAGCGACCGGGACAGGGGGAAAGCTTTCTTT.